Below, 26 T cell receptor beta chains from the same sample are listed, as sequenced in a study of OX40 agonist ivuxolimab in advanced cancers. The protocol was immunoSEQ multiplex PCR, while the TCRdb copy is restricted to in-frame clones and leaves out a portion. The table has tens of thousands of clones, roughly 86% seen once. The source material was CD4+ or CD8+ T cells sorted from blood, sampled in a trial of the OX40 agonist ivuxolimab. Source of these receptors: an adult with an advanced solid tumor such as melanoma, head and neck, liver or kidney cancer.

This clone was recorded only once. The chain combines TRBV10-1 with TRBJ2-7; 7 bases match TRBD2. With 4 bases clipped from V and 2 bases from J, the junction kept 5 bases outside the gene matches. This CDR3 has 14 residues. Germline V gene data show CDR1 as WNHNN and CDR2 as SYGVQD (reference sequence). The CDR3 DNA follows: TGCGCCAGCAGTGCTCTGACTAGCACCTACGAGCAGTACTTC. Translated, it gives CASSALTSTYEQYF.

The rearrangement joins TRBV6-5 to TRBJ2-7, with TRBD2 matching 10 bases. Germline-derived CDR1 and CDR2 are MNHEY and SVGAGI. This CDR3 spans 15 amino acids. V was pared by 6 bases and J by 7 bases, with 12 bases of the junction left unmatched. CDR3: CASRGLAVFPGEQYF. The CDR3 coding sequence is TGTGCCAGCAGAGGACTAGCGGTATTTCCGGGGGAGCAGTACTTC.

The J gene is TRBJ1-4, the V gene TRBV5-1; 7 nucleotides agree with TRBD1. Per germline, CDR1 SGHRS and CDR2 YFSETQ. This CDR3 has 14 amino acids. V trimming: 3 bases; J trimming: 7 bases; junction bases outside the gene matches: 6. This CDR3 is CASSSGTEGEKLFF. DNA for the CDR3: TGCGCCAGCAGCTCCGGGACAGAAGGTGAAAAACTGTTTTTT.

This chain connects TRBV13 to TRBJ1-1; D is ambiguous. This CDR3 is 13 amino acids long. Germline CDR1 reads PRHDT; CDR2 reads FYEKMQ (reference sequence). V lost 2 bases to trimming and J lost 0 bases, with 4 bases between them. The CDR3 region is CASSLWLNTEAFF. In DNA, the CDR3 is TGTGCCAGCAGCTTATGGCTGAACACTGAAGCTTTCTTT.

This clone was observed once. V gene TRBV19 combines with J gene TRBJ1-1; D is perhaps TRBD1 (6 bases). Trimming took 5 bases from V and 5 from J, leaving 12 bases between them. The CDR3 totals 13 residues. Germline CDR1 and CDR2: LNHDA and SQIVND (reference sequence). CDR3 protein: CASSVGTLTEAFF. The CDR3 DNA sequence: TGTGCCAGTAGTGTCGGGACACTGACTGAAGCTTTCTTT.

The V gene is TRBV7-8, the J gene TRBJ2-2; D unclear. The CDR3 loop spans 15 amino acids. V lost 3 bases to trimming and J lost 2 bases, with 10 bases between them. CDR1 and CDR2 from the germline V gene are SGHVS and FQNEAQ. CDR3 DNA: TGTGCCAGCAGCTTTCTACGGTTTAACACCGGGGAGCTGTTTTTT. Translating it yields CASSFLRFNTGELFF.

The V gene is TRBV6-6, the J gene TRBJ2-7; no definite D call. This CDR3 is built from 12 residues. V was pared by 5 bases and J by 1 base, with 6 bases between. Per the germline V gene, CDR1 is MNHNY and CDR2 is SVGAGI (reference sequence). CDR3: CASSQRSYEQYF. CDR3 coding DNA: TGTGCCAGCAGTCAGCGTTCCTACGAGCAGTACTTC.

This sequence joins TRBV18 and TRBJ2-5; D unclear. The CDR3 runs 14 residues. Germline CDR1 is KGHSH and CDR2 is LQKENI. The germline V and J ends were trimmed by 0 bases and 2 bases, with 7 bases remaining between them. CDR3 sequence reads: CASSPPLQQETQYF. In nucleotides, the CDR3 is TGTGCCAGCTCACCACCGTTACAGCAAGAGACCCAGTACTTC.

This chain connects TRBV9 to TRBJ2-3; D tentatively fits TRBD1 or TRBD2 (5 bases each). This CDR3 has 15 amino acids. Germline lookup yields CDR1 SGDLS and CDR2 YYNGEE. V was trimmed by 4 bases and J by 0 bases, leaving 12 bases between them. Here the CDR3 DNA reads TGTGCCAGCAGCCTAGCAGGGACCAGCACAGATACGCAGTATTTT. Translated, it gives CASSLAGTSTDTQYF.

V usage is TRBV4-1 and J usage is TRBJ2-5; D is perhaps TRBD2 (6 bases). Between the trimmed V and J ends, which lost 4 bases and 6 bases, there was a span of 15 bases. This CDR3 comprises 14 residues. Germline assignment: CDR1 MGHRA and CDR2 YSYEKL. The CDR3 region has the DNA TGCGCCAGCAGCCGCGGACTATTAGGACAGACCCAGTACTTC. This sequence encodes CASSRGLLGQTQYF.

The sample holds a few counts of this clone. V gene TRBV5-1 combines with J gene TRBJ1-6; D unclear. Germline CDR1 is SGHRS and CDR2 is YFSETQ. CDR3 length: 12 residues. The V end lost 4 bases, the J end lost 7 bases, and 6 bases lay between the germline ends. CDR3 coding DNA: TGCGCCAGCAGCCTAACAAATTCACCCCTCCACTTT. The encoded protein is CASSLTNSPLHF.

The chain joins TRBV7-2 to TRBJ2-5; TRBD2 matches 16 bases. With 4 bases clipped from V and 7 bases from J, the junction kept 9 bases outside the gene matches. This CDR3 has 17 amino acids. Germline V gene data show CDR1 as SGHTA and CDR2 as FQGNSA. CDR3 nucleotides: TGTGCCAGCAGCTCACAGGGACTAGCGGGAGGGCATGGGACCCAGTACTTC. Translating gives CASSSQGLAGGHGTQYF.

In nucleotides, the CDR3 is TGTGCTAGTGGTTTGGTGCAGTTAGCCGGGGAGCTGTTTTTT. It codes for CASGLVQLAGELFF. This sequence joins TRBV12-5 and TRBJ2-2, with D uncertain. The CDR3 extends over 14 amino acids. Germline V gene data show CDR1 as LGHNT and CDR2 as FRNRAP. Trimming removed 0 bases from V and 6 bases from J, with 8 bases in between.

The chain recombines TRBV7-2 with TRBJ1-1; the D gene is possibly TRBD1 (6 bases). From germline, CDR1 is SGHTA and CDR2 FQGNSA. Deletions cut 0 bases from V and 4 bases from J, with 6 bases between. The CDR3 length is 13 residues. This chain's CDR3 is CASSLARGTEAFF. The CDR3 nucleotides read TGTGCCAGCAGCTTAGCCAGGGGCACTGAAGCTTTCTTT.

The chain has TRBV18 and TRBJ2-1; 11 bases are shared with TRBD2. The CDR3 totals 16 residues. Germline V gene lookup returns CDR1 KGHSH and CDR2 LQKENI. V was clipped by 1 base and J by 7 bases; unmatched bases: 6. Here the CDR3 reads CASSPRGASGGNEQFF. CDR3 nucleotides: TGTGCCAGCTCACCACGGGGAGCTAGCGGGGGGAATGAGCAGTTCTTC. The variable domain in full, completed from reference TRBV18 and TRBJ2-1, reads NAGVMQNPRHLVRRRGQEARLRCSPMKGHSHVYWYRQLPEEGLKFMVYLQKENIIDESGMPKERFSAEFPKEGPSILRIQQVVRGDSAAYFCASSPRGASGGNEQFFGPGTRLTVL.

This clone was seen just once. The chain recombines TRBV7-9 with TRBJ1-5; no clear D gene. This CDR3 is 14 amino acids long. Trimming took 6 bases from V and 0 from J, leaving 9 bases between them. From germline, CDR1 is SEHNR and CDR2 FQNEAQ (reference sequence). CDR3 in amino acids: CASSPSYSNQPQHF. The CDR3 DNA follows: TGTGCCAGCAGTCCCTCGTATAGCAATCAGCCCCAGCATTTT.

This clone was observed a single time. The chain's CDR3 is CASSQDRDFSYEQYF. CDR3 nucleotide sequence: TGTGCCAGCAGCCAAGATCGGGACTTCTCCTACGAGCAGTACTTC. This sequence joins TRBV4-2 and TRBJ2-7, with TRBD2 as a possible D gene (6 bases). CDR3 size: 15 residues. Trimming pared 0 bases from V and 0 bases from J, leaving 9 bases between. Looked up from germline, CDR1 is LGHNA and CDR2 is YNFKEQ.

V gene TRBV11-1 combines with J gene TRBJ2-7; maybe TRBD1 (6 bases). Germline V CDR1 and CDR2: SGHAT, FQDESV (reference sequence). Trimming stripped 1 base from V and 0 bases from J, with 10 bases between. The length of the CDR3 is 15 residues. CDR3 region: CASSLEAGASYEQYF. The CDR3 DNA sequence: TGTGCCAGCAGCTTAGAGGCAGGGGCCTCCTACGAGCAGTACTTC.

The chain couples TRBV6-6 to TRBJ2-7; no firm D call. V shed 6 bases and J shed 3 bases, with 12 bases lying between them. The CDR3 is 13 amino acids. Germline V gives CDR1 MNHNY, CDR2 SVGAGI (reference sequence). The CDR3 DNA is TGTGCCAGCAGCAGTCATACATACTACGAGCAGTACTTC. Protein product: CASSSHTYYEQYF.

The chain uses TRBV10-2 and TRBJ1-5, with no clear D. In germline, CDR1 is WSHSY, CDR2 SAAADI. The CDR3 covers 14 residues. Trimming shortened V by 3 bases and J by 3 bases, and 9 bases separated the two germline ends. This CDR3 is CASSEAGPNQPQHF. The CDR3 nucleotides read TGCGCCAGCAGTGAAGCAGGTCCCAATCAGCCCCAGCATTTT.

V and J are TRBV2 and TRBJ2-7, with a weak D call TRBD1 (6 bases). V was pared by 6 bases and J by 4 bases, with 22 bases between. The germline gives CDR1 SNHLY, CDR2 FYNNEI. The CDR3 spans 16 residues. CDR3 protein: CASRTSGPLGTYEQYF. CDR3 DNA: TGTGCCAGCAGGACCTCGGGACCGCTAGGGACATACGAGCAGTACTTC.

The V call is TRBV7-6, the J call TRBJ1-1, with D uncertain. V lost 5 bases and J 2 bases, leaving 9 bases between the germline ends. CDR1 and CDR2 (germline): SGHVS, FNYEAQ. This CDR3 contains 13 residues. This CDR3 reads CASSLRQNTEAFF. DNA for the CDR3: TGTGCCAGCAGCCTTAGACAAAACACTGAAGCTTTCTTT.

The chain joins TRBV11-2 to TRBJ2-1; unclear D gene. V lost 0 bases and J 6 bases, leaving 12 bases between the germline ends. CDR1 is SGHAT and CDR2 is FQNNGV in the germline V gene. This CDR3 is built from 15 residues. CDR3: CASSLDQSRSNEQFF. In nucleotides, the CDR3 is TGTGCCAGCAGCTTAGATCAGTCCAGAAGCAATGAGCAGTTCTTC.

The gene calls are TRBV9 and TRBJ2-2; D might be TRBD1 (6 bases). The CDR3 runs to 13 residues. The V gene lost 7 bases and the J gene lost 4 bases, with 11 bases spanning the gap. Germline V CDR1 and CDR2: SGDLS, YYNGEE. The CDR3 loop is CASCPRGTGELFF. The DNA of the CDR3 is TGTGCCAGCTGTCCCAGGGGCACCGGGGAGCTGTTTTTT.

The CDR3 sequence is CASSISGGTDTQYF. CDR3 DNA: TGTGCCAGTAGTATTAGTGGGGGCACAGATACGCAGTATTTT. This chain connects TRBV19 to TRBJ2-3, with D unclear. V lost 3 bases to trimming and J lost 1 base, with 8 bases between them. This CDR3 has 14 residues. Germline values: CDR1 LNHDA, CDR2 SQIVND (reference sequence).

This chain connects TRBV18 to TRBJ2-1, with 11 bases identical to TRBD2. The CDR3 is 15 residues long. The trim removed 3 bases at V and 3 bases at J, leaving 1 base unmatched. From germline, CDR1 is KGHSH and CDR2 LQKENI. The CDR3 DNA reads TGTGCCAGCTCACCCGGGACTAGCGGCTACAATGAGCAGTTCTTC. It translates to CASSPGTSGYNEQFF.